Presented here are 9 T cell receptor beta chains from one specimen sequenced in a study of blood T cell repertoires in COVID-19. The method was immunoSEQ multiplex PCR; TCRdb's version includes in-frame clones alone and lacks a portion of them. In the table there are roughly 250,000 clones, around nine tenths of which are singletons. Source material: PBMCs or T cells enriched from blood (not recorded which). These receptors were taken from a woman in her forties or fifties who had recovered from COVID-19.

The chain uses TRBV4-1 and TRBJ1-1, with TRBD1 as a possible D gene (6 bases). This CDR3 comprises 15 residues. The germline V gene encodes CDR1 MGHRA and CDR2 YSYEKL. V lost 0 bases and J 5 bases, leaving 13 bases between the germline ends. The CDR3 DNA reads as TGCGCCAGCAGCCAAGACTACAGGGTCGGGACTGAAGCTTTCTTT. It is translated as CASSQDYRVGTEAFF.

This chain links TRBV11-2 with TRBJ1-1; TRBD1 matches 8 bases. CDR1 and CDR2 from the germline V gene are SGHAT and FQNNGV. The CDR3 extends over 14 amino acids. V was pared by 6 bases and J by 1 base, with 4 bases of the junction left unmatched. CDR3 amino acids: CASSPGTGNTEAFF. The CDR3 bases are TGTGCCAGCAGTCCCGGGACAGGGAACACTGAAGCTTTCTTT.

The V gene is TRBV7-3, the J gene TRBJ2-1; TRBD1 matches 9 bases. Germline CDR1 and CDR2: SGHTA and FQGTGA. CDR3 length equals 17 residues. The V segment lost 1 base and the J segment 5 bases; nucleotides outside the gene matches: 9. DNA of the CDR3: TGTGCCAGCAGCTTAAAGGCCTCGGGACAGGGCGACAATGAGCAGTTCTTC. Protein product: CASSLKASGQGDNEQFF.

V is TRBV5-1 and J is TRBJ2-6; unclear D gene. CDR3 size: 16 residues. Trimming took off 4 bases at V and 2 bases at J, with 13 bases between the two ends. Germline-derived CDR1 and CDR2 are SGHRS and YFSETQ. CDR3 region: CASSPGESPGANVLTF. The CDR3 DNA is TGCGCCAGCAGCCCCGGTGAATCTCCTGGGGCCAACGTCCTGACTTTC. Complete variable domain (other parts from reference TRBV5-1 and TRBJ2-6): KAGVTQTPRYLIKTRGQQVTLSCSPISGHRSVSWYQQTPGQGLQFLFEYFSETQRNKGNFPGRFSGRQFSNSRSEMNVSTLELGDSALYLCASSPGESPGANVLTFGAGSRLTVL.

This clone was seen only a few times. This rearrangement joins TRBV28 to TRBJ1-2, with D tentatively TRBD1 (6 bases). Trimming shortened V by 5 bases and J by 4 bases, and 17 bases separated the two germline ends. Germline V CDR1 and CDR2: MDHEN, SYDVKM. CDR3 size: 15 residues. CDR3 amino acids: CASSPRAGAIYGYTF. The CDR3 nucleotides are TGTGCCAGCAGTCCAAGGGCAGGGGCTATCTATGGCTACACCTTC.

The chain employs TRBV7-6 and TRBJ1-1; no clear D. Germline V gene sequence: CDR1 SGHVS, CDR2 FNYEAQ. With 2 bases removed from V and 5 bases from J, the gap between germline ends came to 12 bases. This CDR3 contains 14 residues. The CDR3 is CASSLTGRETEAFF. DNA for the CDR3: TGTGCCAGCAGCTTAACGGGCCGGGAGACTGAAGCTTTCTTT.

V usage is TRBV5-5 and J usage is TRBJ1-1, with a possible D match to TRBD1 (6 bases). This CDR3 comprises 13 residues. CDR1 is SGHKS and CDR2 is YYEKEE in the germline V gene (reference sequence). The V end was cut by 3 bases, the J end by 13 bases, with 19 bases between. In nucleotides, the CDR3 is TGTGCCAGCAGCTCGACAGGCAACCGAATGGATTTCTTT. The encoded protein is CASSSTGNRMDFF.

J is TRBJ2-7 and V is TRBV21-1; the table assigns TRBD2, which was not confirmed against the DNA. TRBV21-1 is assigned pseudogene status. This CDR3 spans 9 amino acids. The CDR3 coding sequence is TGTGCCAGCTCCTGCGAGCAGTACTTC. Protein product: CASSCEQYF.

This rearrangement joins TRBV7-9 to TRBJ1-2; 8 nucleotides match TRBD1. CDR3 size: 15 residues. Germline trimming cut 4 bases from V and 5 bases from J; bases unmatched to any gene: 9. The V gene's germline CDR1 is SEHNR and CDR2 FQNEAQ (reference sequence). The CDR3 region is CASSSEKTGGYGYTF. The CDR3 bases are TGTGCCAGCAGCTCCGAAAAAACAGGGGGTTATGGCTACACCTTC.